What follows describes a single TCR beta chain. Its antigen is as yet unknown. The data were obtained in a study of T cell repertoires in cytomegalovirus infection. Turning to the study itself: Well-studied HLA-B-restricted epitopes and recently identified HLA-C-restricted epitopes of CMV were both used in the study. Shared public TCR beta signatures pointed to both CMV infection and a matching HLA type.

The CDR3 contains 13 residues. The germline V gene encodes CDR1 SGHVS and CDR2 FNYEAQ. With 5 bases removed from V and 8 bases from J, the gap between germline ends came to 13 bases. MiXCR, applied by TCRdb to the reads, yields one record per CDR3 protein. The data contain some 800,000 distinct CDR3 sequences, 25% to 35% of them seen just once; the ten biggest clones take up about 12%. Study-level points and caveats: The response measured ex vivo was dominated by TCR beta clonotypes (HLA-C-restricted and CMV-specific).

This chain uses TRBV7-6 with TRBJ2-1; D may correspond to TRBD1 or TRBD2 (5 bases each). This clonotype originated in a human donor in good health (CMV status not recorded). Some clones in this sample may be carry-over from other donors' samples. The sequencing used cultured CD8+ T cells from PBMCs, collected from culture after CMV antigen stimulation. DNA of the CDR3: TGTGCCAGCAGCCCCGGGGCTATCTATGAGCAGTTCTTC. It translates to CASSPGAIYEQFF.